This T cell receptor (beta chain) was captured by sequencing in a study of blood T cell repertoires in COVID-19 (dated by TCRdb to about 2020). Describing the broader study: The collaborator samples originated in the United States, Italy and Spain and spanned the acute and convalescent phases of COVID-19. The sample metadata nearly always contained a de-identified subject ID, COVID-19 status, age in years and sex. The repertoires were released in a freely available public database meant as a resource for research on the immune response to SARS-CoV-2. Where available, HLA class I and class II types were obtained from metadata supplied by the sample provider rather than from assay-based typing. Samples came from the ongoing ImmuneRACE study (first 160 participants) plus 1,254 subjects from 6 global collaborators. The dataset comprised deeply sampled blood TCRbeta repertoires from subjects exposed to, actively infected with, or recovered from COVID-19. The prospective study material was composed of cDNA or gDNA derived from T cells, B-cell-depleted T cells, or PBMCs. Results and caveats for the whole study, not just this receptor: The amount of clinical and demographic metadata varied by source and participant and was provided uncurated.

One collaborating source in Seattle enrolled patients during active infection and followed them longitudinally through the course of disease. Whole blood was collected in K2EDTA tubes by collaborating institutions according to the institutions' own protocols. For TCRbeta analysis, collaborators shipped samples in one of three forms: frozen whole blood, isolated PBMCs, or DNA extracted from either of those sample types. This clone was counted ten times or more. No cognate antigen has been identified for it. No quality values exist for individual bases; no much larger clone is one base distant. TCRbeta CDR3 regions were amplified from genomic DNA using the immunoSEQ Assay, a bias-controlled multiplex PCR. The paper's data handling went like this. Within the assay, amplification of reference gene primers was used to estimate how many nucleated cells each sample contained. Sequence reads were collapsed and filtered to measure the absolute abundance of every unique TCRbeta CDR3 rearrangement. Productive Simpson clonality was computed per sample as the square root of Simpson's diversity index over productive rearrangements. TCRdb limited this immuneACCESS table to in-frame rearrangements with V and J called. A share of clones is missing; checked studies link under half to unresolved V genes, and the rest is unexplained. V and J calls and clone size follow that table, whereas D and trimming were derived from the DNA. The sample table shows 350,000 or so clones, and more than 70% are seen once. The ten largest clones represent 8.5% to 12% of the sample.

The CDR3 sequence holds 17 residues, the cysteine and phenylalanine included. The entry retains the CDR3 DNA only, 51 bases that are in frame from base 1. Unmatched junction bases come to 14, with V trimmed by 3 bases and J by 6 bases. The germline V gene yields KGHSH for CDR1 and LQKENI for CDR2. The sequenced sample consisted of peripheral blood. The source is a woman in her thirties with COVID-19, enrolled during active disease. The rearranged chain carries TRBV18 and TRBJ2-1, with TRBD2 matching 7 junction bases. The bases read TGTGCCAGCTCACCCTCCGGGCGGGAGATTGGGGCCAATGAGCAGTTCTTC. Translated, it reads CASSPSGREIGANEQFF.